This passage covers 12 T cell receptor beta chains from one sample sequenced in a study of blood T cell repertoires in COVID-19. Data came from immunoSEQ multiplex PCR; TCRdb stores just in-frame clones and leaves some out. The data contain about 160,000 clones, about 83% of them singletons. The sequencing sample was made of PBMCs or T cells enriched from blood (not recorded which). The receptors originated from a woman aged 50 to 60 in a cohort exposed to, infected with or recovered from COVID-19 (not recorded which).

This sequence joins TRBV30 and TRBJ1-2; a weak D match, TRBD1 (6 bases). This CDR3 is 14 amino acids long. CDR1 is GTSNPN, CDR2 SVGIG, per germline (reference sequence). The ends were cut back, 5 bases at V and 2 bases at J, with 15 bases in the middle. CDR3 loop: CAWATNTGNYGYTF. The CDR3 nucleotides read TGTGCCTGGGCAACGAACACAGGGAACTATGGCTACACCTTC.

This chain joins TRBV5-1 and TRBJ1-3, with 9 bases fitting TRBD1. The CDR3 spans 15 residues. CDR1 is SGHRS, CDR2 YFSETQ, per germline. V shed 5 bases and J 1 base; nucleotides not matched to a gene: 4. CDR3 loop: CASSTGGSSGNTIYF. CDR3 nucleotides: TGCGCCAGCAGTACAGGGGGCAGTTCTGGAAACACCATATATTTT.

The V gene is TRBV19, the J gene TRBJ2-3, with 8 bases matching TRBD2. After removal of 3 bases from V and 9 bases from J, the junction contained 8 bases not matched to a gene. Germline V lookup: CDR1 LNHDA, CDR2 SQIVND (reference sequence). This CDR3 spans 14 amino acids. In nucleotides, the CDR3 is TGTGCCAGTAGTATTCTACCAACGGGGGGGACGCAGTATTTT. It codes for CASSILPTGGTQYF.

The chain recombines TRBV6-6 with TRBJ1-5; TRBD1 matches 9 bases. Losses at the gene ends were 7 bases for V and 5 bases for J; bases not matched to a gene: 6. Germline V gene sequence: CDR1 MNHNY, CDR2 SVGAGI (reference sequence). The CDR3 length is 14 residues. The CDR3 sequence is CASNDGTGHQPQHF. The CDR3 DNA follows: TGTGCCAGCAACGACGGGACAGGGCATCAGCCCCAGCATTTT.

J is TRBJ1-2 and V is TRBV5-1; weak D call: TRBD1 (5 bases). This CDR3 has 13 amino acids. V was shortened by 5 bases and J by 4 bases, with 12 bases between the two germline ends. Germline V CDR1 and CDR2: SGHRS, YFSETQ. Here the CDR3 reads CASSPSQGYGYTF. CDR3 nucleotides: TGCGCCAGCAGTCCATCGCAGGGCTATGGCTACACCTTC.

The chain combines TRBV5-6 with TRBJ1-3; 9 bases are shared with TRBD1. Losses at the gene ends were 4 bases for V and 4 bases for J; bases not matched to a gene: 9. Germline CDR1 SGHDT, CDR2 YYEEEE. CDR3 size: 16 residues. CDR3: CASSLSYRGPGNTIYF. Here the CDR3 DNA reads TGTGCCAGCAGCCTCTCTTACAGGGGGCCGGGAAACACCATATATTTT. Full variable domain (remainder filled in from reference TRBV5-6 and TRBJ1-3): DAGVTQSPTHLIKTRGQQVTLRCSPKSGHDTVSWYQQALGQGPQFIFQYYEEEERQRGNFPDRFSGHQFPNYSSELNVNALLLGDSALYLCASSLSYRGPGNTIYFGEGSWLTVV.

This chain links TRBV6-6 with TRBJ2-1; D not certain. The CDR3 totals 13 residues. The V end was cut by 2 bases, the J end by 9 bases, with 11 bases between. CDR1 MNHNY and CDR2 SVGAGI come from the germline V gene (reference sequence). This CDR3 is CASSYRQGGEQFF. CDR3 in DNA: TGTGCCAGCAGTTACCGCCAAGGCGGTGAGCAGTTCTTC.

The sample holds one count of this clone. The V and J genes are TRBV5-1 and TRBJ2-7, with D tentatively TRBD1 (6 bases). The V end was cut by 0 bases, the J end by 6 bases, with 16 bases between. This CDR3 region has 15 residues. Germline CDR1 is SGHRS and CDR2 is YFSETQ. CDR3 residues: CASSLGGPGTVEQYF. CDR3 DNA: TGCGCCAGCAGCTTGGGGGGGCCAGGTACAGTCGAGCAGTACTTC.

There are a few counts of this clone. The rearrangement uses TRBV10-3 and TRBJ2-7; 10 bases are a match to TRBD1. V trimming: 8 bases; J trimming: 0 bases; junction bases outside the gene matches: 1. Germline V gene sequence: CDR1 ENHRY, CDR2 SYGVKD. CDR3 length: 13 amino acids. The CDR3 nucleotides are TGTGCCATCCGGACAGGGGGCTCCTACGAGCAGTACTTC. Amino acid sequence: CAIRTGGSYEQYF.

This clone was seen only a few times. The gene calls are TRBV5-6 and TRBJ2-7; D possibly corresponds to TRBD2 (8 bases). This CDR3 spans 14 amino acids. Germline-derived CDR1 and CDR2 are SGHDT and YYEEEE. Trimming left V 4 bases short and J 2 bases short, with 13 bases between. The CDR3 bases are TGTGCCAGCAGCGCGGGGGGACAGACCTACGAGCAGTACTTC. Translating gives CASSAGGQTYEQYF.

Here the CDR3 DNA reads TGTGCCTGGAGTCTACCCCAGGTGGGGGGAGAGACCCAGTACTTC. This codes for CAWSLPQVGGETQYF. J is TRBJ2-5 and V is TRBV30; possible D gene TRBD2, 6 bases. The ends were cut back, 2 bases at V and 4 bases at J, with 17 bases in the middle. The CDR3 has 15 residues. Germline V gene lookup returns CDR1 GTSNPN and CDR2 SVGIG (reference sequence).

This sequence joins TRBV11-2 and TRBJ2-3, with D perhaps matching TRBD1 (5 bases). CDR3 size: 13 residues. Germline V gives CDR1 SGHAT, CDR2 FQNNGV. Trimming removed 0 bases from V and 9 bases from J, with 10 bases in between. The CDR3 here is CASSLDPSGTQYF. As DNA, the CDR3 is TGTGCCAGCAGCTTAGATCCCTCAGGGACGCAGTATTTT.